Below are 18 T cell receptor beta chains sequenced from a single sample in a study of CD8+CD57+ T cells in acquired aplastic anemia (dated by TCRdb to about 2018). Sequenced using an Illumina HiSeq 2000. TCR beta VDJ combination and CDR3 sequence profiling used genomic DNA as the template. The raw public reads went through TCRdb reprocessing: fastp at Q25, MiXCR clone calling, in-frame beta chains kept. Entries are consolidated by CDR3 protein sequence, retaining the most common genes and DNA. The sample profile shows roughly 130,000 distinct CDR3 sequences; about half of them were found once. The ten largest clones capture 2% to 3% of the sample. The source material was sorted CD4+, CD8+, or CD8+CD57+ T cells (not recorded which) from PBMCs. The receptors were gathered from a human donor in good health, serving as a control.

This clonotype was seen ten or more times. The J gene is TRBJ1-1, the V gene TRBV19; TRBD1 might be the D (5 bases). Germline V gene data show CDR1 as LNHDA and CDR2 as SQIVND (reference sequence). This CDR3 has 16 amino acids. Trimming removed 1 base at V and 0 bases at J, with 12 bases between. The CDR3 DNA is TGTGCCAGTAGTATAGGAATGGGACTTATGAACACTGAAGCTTTCTTT. It encodes CASSIGMGLMNTEAFF.

This clonotype was observed many times. One base away lies a much larger clone, so this may be a sequencing read error. The chain recombines TRBV7-9 with TRBJ1-2; perhaps TRBD1 as D (5 bases). The germline V gene has CDR1 SEHNR and CDR2 FQNEAQ (reference sequence). The CDR3 extends over 13 amino acids. The CDR3 bases are TGTGCCTGCAGCTTGGGGGAAGGGGATGGCTACACCTTC. This gives the protein CACSLGEGDGYTF.

Many counts were recorded for this clonotype. The rearrangement uses TRBV27 and TRBJ2-7; D is perhaps TRBD1 or TRBD2 (7 bases each). The CDR3 extends over 15 amino acids. Looked up from germline, CDR1 is MNHEY and CDR2 is SMNVEV (reference sequence). Trimming left V 5 bases short and J 2 bases short, with 16 bases between. The CDR3 sequence is CASSPRQGGPYEQYF. CDR3 in DNA: TGTGCCAGCAGTCCAAGACAGGGAGGGCCCTACGAGCAGTACTTC.

The chain recombines TRBV24-1 with TRBJ1-2; 7 bases are a match to TRBD1. Trimming at V came to 6 bases and at J to 3 bases, leaving 3 bases not matched to a gene. Germline V CDR1 and CDR2: KGHDR, SFDVKD. The CDR3 covers 13 residues. CDR3 amino acids: CATSRGGDYGYTF. DNA of the CDR3: TGTGCCACCAGTCGAGGGGGCGACTATGGCTACACCTTC.

The V call is TRBV7-3, the J call TRBJ1-2; tentative D call: TRBD1 (6 bases). The germline gives CDR1 SGHTA, CDR2 FQGTGA. Deletions cut 5 bases from V and 0 bases from J, with 22 bases between. The CDR3 is 18 residues long. In nucleotides, the CDR3 is TGTGCCAGCAGCCCATGGCAGATGCAGGGGCCCCCTAACTATGGCTACACCTTC. It is translated as CASSPWQMQGPPNYGYTF.

The chain combines TRBV20-1 with TRBJ1-1, with D possibly TRBD1 on 5 matching bases. Trimming stripped 7 bases from V and 4 bases from J, with 10 bases between. The V gene's germline CDR1 is DFQATT and CDR2 SNEGSKA (reference sequence). The CDR3 totals 11 residues. The CDR3: CSVGGATEAFF. For the CDR3, the DNA is TGCAGTGTCGGGGGTGCCACTGAAGCTTTCTTT.

In this sample, this clonotype turned up a few times. This chain connects TRBV4-1 to TRBJ1-2; no reliable D call. This CDR3 has 14 amino acids. Germline V gene data show CDR1 as MGHRA and CDR2 as YSYEKL. V lost 3 bases to trimming and J lost 5 bases, with 13 bases between them. The CDR3: CASSQQRRSYGYTF. CDR3 in DNA: TGCGCCAGCAGCCAGCAACGGAGGAGTTATGGCTACACCTTC.

Concerning this clonotype: The junction departs from the called germline gene at one end, perhaps through a read error. The rearrangement uses TRBV10-3 and TRBJ2-1; a possible D gene is TRBD2 (6 bases). CDR1 and CDR2 (germline): ENHRY, SYGVKD. The CDR3 contains 18 residues. CDR3 nucleotides: TGTGCCATCAGTGAGTCGCTGGATGTGTGGGACTCCTACAATGAGCAGCTCTTC. Translation gives CAISESLDVWDSYNEQLF.

CDR3 in amino acids: CASSPGQSTYEQYF. The CDR3 DNA is TGTGCCAGCAGCCCGGGACAGTCTACCTACGAGCAGTACTTC. This sequence joins TRBV25-1 and TRBJ2-7, with 7 bases fitting TRBD1. V lost 6 bases to trimming and J lost 2 bases; unmatched junction nucleotides: 7. The CDR3 sequence is 14 residues long. Germline V gives CDR1 MGHDK, CDR2 SYGVNS.

The chain is built from TRBV7-6 and TRBJ2-5, with 9 bases fitting TRBD2. Germline lookup yields CDR1 SGHVS and CDR2 FNYEAQ. CDR3 length: 15 amino acids. The V and J ends lost 5 bases and 2 bases, in that order; junction bases with no gene match: 6. The CDR3 DNA sequence: TGTGCCAGCAGCCACCTAGCGGGATTGCAAGAGACCCAGTACTTC. It encodes CASSHLAGLQETQYF.

V is TRBV7-2 and J is TRBJ2-7; 10 bases fit TRBD1. The germline V gene has CDR1 SGHTA and CDR2 FQGNSA. The CDR3 length is 15 residues. V was pared by 5 bases and J by 1 base, with 5 bases of the junction left unmatched. The chain's CDR3 is CASSTAGQGSYEQYF. DNA for the CDR3: TGTGCCAGCAGCACCGCGGGACAGGGGTCCTACGAGCAGTACTTC.

The J gene is TRBJ2-7, the V gene TRBV15; D is unresolved. The length of the CDR3 is 16 residues. Germline-derived CDR1 and CDR2 are LNHNV and YYDKDF (reference sequence). Trimming shortened V by 2 bases and J by 7 bases, and 21 bases separated the two germline ends. The CDR3 sequence is CATSRFDTLSTEEQYF. CDR3 nucleotides: TGTGCCACCAGCAGATTCGACACGCTCTCGACGGAAGAGCAGTACTTC.

As concerns this clonotype: With a much larger clone just one base away, this may be a read error. V gene TRBV4-2 combines with J gene TRBJ1-1; D unclear. This CDR3 spans 15 amino acids. The ends were cut back, 3 bases at V and 5 bases at J, with 16 bases in the middle. CDR1 and CDR2 (germline): LGHNA, YNFKEQ. The CDR3 DNA is TGTGCCAGCAGCCACAGGATAGGGCTAGGGACTGAAGCTTTCTTT. Amino acid sequence: CASSHRIGLGTEAFF.

Only a few counts were recorded for this clonotype. The chain uses TRBV24-1 and TRBJ2-5, with D possibly being TRBD1 or TRBD2 (5 bases each). The CDR3 is 16 residues long. In germline, CDR1 is KGHDR, CDR2 SFDVKD. With 4 bases removed from V and 5 bases from J, the gap between germline ends came to 19 bases. This CDR3 reads CATSDPGTAVGETQYF. The DNA for the CDR3 is TGTGCCACCAGTGACCCCGGGACGGCGGTTGGGGAGACCCAGTACTTC.

This clonotype was counted many times. V and J are TRBV6-1 and TRBJ2-7; D call uncertain. V was cut by 2 bases and J by 0 bases, with 8 bases left in between. In germline, CDR1 is MNHNS, CDR2 SASEGT. The CDR3 sequence is 14 residues long. As DNA, the CDR3 is TGTGCCAGCAGTGAACTTTGGAGCTCCTACGAGCAGTACTTC. The encoded protein is CASSELWSSYEQYF.

This clonotype was counted at least ten times. V gene TRBV4-3 combines with J gene TRBJ2-1; TRBD1 matches 7 bases. The CDR3 spans 14 residues. J gave up 10 bases and V 0 bases, and 6 bases lay outside the gene matches. CDR1 is LGHNA and CDR2 is YSLEER in the germline V gene. In DNA, the CDR3 is TGCGCCAGCAGCCAAGAGAGGGGGCTAAGGGAGCAGTTCTTC. Protein product: CASSQERGLREQFF.

Concerning this clonotype itself: One base away lies a much larger clone, so this may be a sequencing read error. The chain uses TRBV10-3 and TRBJ1-4; the D gene is possibly TRBD1 (5 bases). This CDR3 region has 14 residues. Germline CDR1 is ENHRY and CDR2 is SYGVKD. The CDR3 reads CASSEGLRAEKLFF. DNA for the CDR3: TGTGCCAGCAGTGAAGGCCTCAGGGCTGAAAAACTGTTTTTT.

The DNA for the CDR3 is TGTGCCAGTGACACGGGACACACTGAAGCTTTCTTT. It translates to CASDTGHTEAFF. J is TRBJ1-1 and V is TRBV19; tentative D call: TRBD1 (5 bases). This CDR3 spans 12 amino acids. CDR1 and CDR2 from the germline V gene are LNHDA and SQIVND (reference sequence). The V gene lost 8 bases and the J gene lost 3 bases, with 10 bases spanning the gap.